The 22 T cell receptor beta chains below all came from one sample that was sequenced in a study of siplizumab effects on memory and regulatory T cells. Repertoires were generated with immunoSEQ multiplex PCR, while TCRdb's copy carries only in-frame clones and drops some. The data show about 120,000 clones, about 94% seen once. The specimen was non-Treg CD4+ T cells sorted from blood. The source is a human donor in good health.

The chain is built from TRBV27 and TRBJ1-6; D possibly corresponds to TRBD1 (5 bases). V lost 6 bases and J lost 7, with 13 bases in between. The CDR3 length is 14 residues. CDR1 MNHEY and CDR2 SMNVEV come from the germline V gene (reference sequence). The CDR3 coding sequence is TGTGCCAGCAGCCAAGTACGGGGGAATTCACCCCTCCACTTT. This translates into CASSQVRGNSPLHF.

The genes are TRBV7-9 and TRBJ1-3, with 7 bases lining up with TRBD1. CDR1 is SEHNR, CDR2 FQNEAQ, per germline (reference sequence). The CDR3 length is 15 residues. The V gene end was trimmed by 5 bases and the J gene end by 4 bases; junction bases not matched to a gene: 8. CDR3 region: CASSPRQGVGNTIYF. CDR3 coding DNA: TGTGCCAGCAGCCCTCGACAGGGAGTAGGAAACACCATATATTTT. Based on the CDR3 plus reference TRBV7-9 and TRBJ1-3, the full variable domain is DTGVSQNPRHKITKRGQNVTFRCDPISEHNRLYWYRQTLGQGPEFLTYFQNEAQLEKSRLLSDRFSAERPKGSFSTLEIQRTEQGDSAMYLCASSPRQGVGNTIYFGEGSWLTVV.

The V gene is TRBV18, the J gene TRBJ2-7; 10 positions agree with TRBD1. In germline, CDR1 is KGHSH, CDR2 LQKENI. CDR3 length: 13 residues. The V gene end was trimmed by 3 bases and the J gene end by 6 bases; junction bases not matched to a gene: 2. The CDR3 loop reads CASSPGQGVEQYF. DNA of the CDR3: TGTGCCAGCTCACCCGGACAGGGGGTCGAGCAGTACTTC.

This clone was seen a single time. The V gene is TRBV11-2, the J gene TRBJ2-5, with 10 positions matching TRBD1. Germline V gene sequence: CDR1 SGHAT, CDR2 FQNNGV. V dropped 2 bases and J dropped 5; count of bases not matched to a gene: 5. The CDR3 spans 15 residues. This chain's CDR3 is CASSLRQGARETQYF. In nucleotides, the CDR3 is TGTGCCAGCAGCTTAAGACAGGGGGCTCGGGAGACCCAGTACTTC.

CDR3 bases: TGTGCCATCAGTGAGCTAGCCTACGAGCAGTACTTC. Protein product: CAISELAYEQYF. This chain uses TRBV10-3 with TRBJ2-7, with D hard to call. The CDR3 loop spans 12 amino acids. V was pared by 2 bases and J by 2 bases, with 4 bases between. CDR1 and CDR2 (germline): ENHRY, SYGVKD.

The genes are TRBV19 and TRBJ2-7, with 8 nucleotides matching TRBD1. The germline V gene has CDR1 LNHDA and CDR2 SQIVND (reference sequence). Trimming took 6 bases from V and 5 from J; bases not matched to a gene: 9. The CDR3 is 14 amino acids. CDR3 amino acids: CASSHQTGDNEQYF. The CDR3 DNA reads as TGTGCCAGTAGCCACCAGACAGGGGACAACGAGCAGTACTTC.

The rearrangement uses TRBV10-3 and TRBJ2-5, with 11 bases lining up with TRBD2. There are 13 residues in the CDR3. Germline CDR1 ENHRY, CDR2 SYGVKD. V shed 10 bases, J shed 5 bases, and the junction held 6 bases outside the gene matches. CDR3 residues: CATLAGARETQYF. CDR3 nucleotide sequence: TGTGCCACACTAGCGGGGGCCAGGGAGACCCAGTACTTC.

The J gene is TRBJ2-2, the V gene TRBV5-6, with D maybe TRBD2 (6 bases). The CDR3 extends over 14 amino acids. Trimming took off 2 bases at V and 8 bases at J, with 13 bases between the two ends. Germline CDR1 reads SGHDT; CDR2 reads YYEEEE. The CDR3: CASSLGTGLGELFF. The CDR3 DNA reads as TGTGCCAGCAGCTTAGGGACTGGGCTAGGGGAGCTGTTTTTT.

The chain couples TRBV7-6 to TRBJ1-2, with 9 positions matching TRBD1. Germline V gives CDR1 SGHVS, CDR2 FNYEAQ. After removal of 4 bases from V and 4 bases from J, the junction contained 4 bases not matched to a gene. The CDR3 has 14 amino acids. CDR3: CASSSGTGSYGYTF. The CDR3 DNA reads as TGTGCCAGCAGCTCCGGGACAGGGAGCTATGGCTACACCTTC.

The chain joins TRBV19 to TRBJ2-3; 8 positions agree with TRBD2. Trimming took 7 bases from V and 7 from J; bases not matched to a gene: 10. There are 14 residues in the CDR3. Germline V lookup: CDR1 LNHDA, CDR2 SQIVND (reference sequence). The DNA for the CDR3 is TGTGCCAGTACCCCCCCGGGACTAGTGTATACGCAGTATTTT. Its protein product is CASTPPGLVYTQYF.

The rearrangement joins TRBV29-1 to TRBJ1-1; D unclear. The ends were cut back, 5 bases at V and 0 bases at J, with 10 bases in the middle. The CDR3 runs 13 residues. The V gene's germline CDR1 is SQVTM and CDR2 ANQGSEA. The CDR3 protein is CSVQWNLNTEAFF. The CDR3 coding sequence is TGCAGCGTTCAATGGAATTTGAACACTGAAGCTTTCTTT.

As regards this clone: The identical CDR3 is also encoded by other nucleotide sequences in the sample. The gene calls are TRBV9 and TRBJ2-5; D is uncertain. The CDR3 spans 12 residues. V was pared by 3 bases and J by 5 bases, with 8 bases between. Germline lookup yields CDR1 SGDLS and CDR2 YYNGEE. DNA of the CDR3: TGTGCCAGCAGCGGGGGTGGGGAGACCCAGTACTTC. Translating it yields CASSGGGETQYF.

Concerning this clone itself: The germline gene is not matched at one end of the junction; a read error may be the cause. V and J are TRBV7-2 and TRBJ2-2; TRBD1 aligns across 9 bases. The CDR3 length is 16 residues. Germline lookup yields CDR1 SGHTA and CDR2 FQGNSA. CDR3 loop: CASSLNRDRATGELFF. In DNA form, the CDR3 reads TGTGCCAGCAGTTTAAACCGGGACAGGGCGACCGGAGAGCTGTTTTTT.

This rearrangement joins TRBV5-1 to TRBJ2-5, with 12 bases matching TRBD2. The CDR3 consists of 16 residues. CDR1 SGHRS and CDR2 YFSETQ come from the germline V gene. V was pared by 1 base and J by 3 bases, with 4 bases of the junction left unmatched. CDR3 nucleotide sequence: TGCGCCAGCAGCTTGACTAGCGGGGGGTTGGAAGAGACCCAGTACTTC. This sequence encodes CASSLTSGGLEETQYF.

DNA of the CDR3: TGCGCCAGCAGCTTGGGAGTAGCCCTGACAGATACGCAGTATTTT. This translates into CASSLGVALTDTQYF. V usage is TRBV5-1 and J usage is TRBJ2-3; D not resolved. CDR3 length equals 15 residues. CDR1 SGHRS and CDR2 YFSETQ come from the germline V gene. The ends were cut back, 0 bases at V and 3 bases at J, with 11 bases in the middle.

The chain couples TRBV9 to TRBJ2-3; no reliable D call. Looked up from germline, CDR1 is SGDLS and CDR2 is YYNGEE. With 0 bases removed from V and 0 bases from J, the gap between germline ends came to 5 bases. This CDR3 has 14 residues. The CDR3 sequence: CASSVASSTDTQYF. The CDR3 bases are TGTGCCAGCAGCGTAGCGTCTAGCACAGATACGCAGTATTTT.

Notes on this clone: Other DNA variants within this sample encode the same CDR3. The chain links TRBV7-2 to TRBJ2-5; 15 bases are a match to TRBD2. J gave up 1 base and V 3 bases, and 0 bases lay outside the gene matches. The CDR3 spans 16 residues. Germline CDR1 SGHTA, CDR2 FQGNSA. The CDR3 DNA sequence: TGTGCCAGCAGCTTGGGACTAGCGGGGGGCCAAGAGACCCAGTACTTC. It translates to CASSLGLAGGQETQYF.

The chain employs TRBV10-3 and TRBJ2-5; D ambiguous. The J call is in doubt because the DNA end fits TRBJ2-7 better. CDR3 length: 13 amino acids. The germline CDR1 and CDR2 sequences are ENHRY and SYGVKD. The CDR3 spells CAISESVIYEQYF. CDR3 nucleotides: TGTGCCATCAGTGAGTCGGTGATCTACGAGCAGTACTTC.

This clone was seen only a few times. The chain uses TRBV7-3 and TRBJ1-2; D call uncertain. The CDR3 length is 12 residues. V lost 0 bases and J 9 bases, leaving 8 bases between the germline ends. Germline V gives CDR1 SGHTA, CDR2 FQGTGA. The CDR3 loop is CASSLTGTSYTF. In nucleotides, the CDR3 is TGTGCCAGCAGCTTAACGGGAACGAGCTACACCTTC.

J is TRBJ1-4 and V is TRBV5-1; 9 nucleotides line up with TRBD1. The CDR3 is 16 amino acids. Germline CDR1 reads SGHRS; CDR2 reads YFSETQ. J was trimmed by 4 bases and V by 3 bases; bases with no gene match: 7. The DNA for the CDR3 is TGCGCCAGCAGCTGGGGCGAGGGACAGGGTAATGAAAAACTGTTTTTT. It codes for CASSWGEGQGNEKLFF.

This clone was detected only once. The CDR3 sequence: CASSPQANYGYTF. CDR3 sequence (DNA): TGTGCCAGCAGCCCCCAGGCTAACTATGGCTACACCTTC. J is TRBJ1-2 and V is TRBV7-2; no firm D call. V lost 5 bases, J lost 0 bases, and 7 bases lay in between. The CDR3 loop spans 13 amino acids. Germline loops: CDR1 SGHTA, CDR2 FQGNSA.

The chain links TRBV28 to TRBJ1-5; no clear D gene. The V end was cut by 2 bases, the J end by 3 bases, with 17 bases between. This CDR3 has 17 amino acids. Per the germline V gene, CDR1 is MDHEN and CDR2 is SYDVKM. The CDR3 spells CASSLPPPGPINQPQHF. Written as DNA, the CDR3 is TGTGCCAGCAGTTTACCCCCCCCAGGCCCAATCAATCAGCCCCAGCATTTT.